This TCR beta chain was documented in a study of blood T cell dynamics during melanoma immunotherapy. Specified time point: pre-treatment baseline. Profiling relied on immunoSEQ multiplex PCR, and the TCRdb table lists in-frame clones only, not all of them. The sample includes some 13,000 clones, about 91% seen only once; the top ten take roughly 0.2%. The sequencing here drew on effector memory CD8+ T cells from blood, taken from a patient treated with checkpoint blockade. The clonotype originates from a human donor with melanoma.

CDR3 DNA sequence: TGCGCCAGCAGTCCGGACAGGGACTACAATGAGCAGTTCTTC. Amino acid sequence: CASSPDRDYNEQFF. The V and J genes are TRBV4-1 and TRBJ2-1, with 8 nucleotides matching TRBD1. CDR3 length: 14 residues. Unmatched junction bases numbered 4, after V lost 6 bases and J lost 3 bases. Germline CDR1 reads MGHRA; CDR2 reads YSYEKL.